A selection of T cell receptor beta chains follows, all from one sample in a study of Ad26.COV2.S vaccination and SARS-CoV-2 variants. Clones were read by immunoSEQ multiplex PCR, and TCRdb kept only the in-frame ones, dropping some. Of roughly 350,000 clones listed, about 89% are singletons. Material: peripheral blood, obtained in a trial of Ad26.COV2.S vaccine versus placebo. These receptors came from a person between 18 and 59 years old who received the Ad26.COV2.S COVID-19 vaccine or a placebo. Both conserved end residues are part of each CDR3. The order of the fields is CDR3 protein, V gene, J gene, D gene. D genes are given only for firm matches.

CDR3aa: CASSLFRDEKLFF
v_gene: TRBV12-3/TRBV12-4
j_gene: TRBJ1-4
d_gene: -

CDR3aa: CARSTGLAGVWTDTQYF
v_gene: TRBV5-3
j_gene: TRBJ2-3
d_gene: TRBD2

CDR3aa: CASSPRTSSTDTQYF
v_gene: TRBV6-5
j_gene: TRBJ2-3
d_gene: -

CDR3aa: CASSPSQTGERSGYTF
v_gene: TRBV7-6
j_gene: TRBJ1-2
d_gene: TRBD1

CDR3aa: CATSITIGGVRDEQFF
v_gene: TRBV24-1
j_gene: TRBJ2-1
d_gene: TRBD2

CDR3aa: CASSKVTPFQQYF
v_gene: TRBV7-8
j_gene: TRBJ2-7
d_gene: -

CDR3aa: CASSFRDMNTEAFF
v_gene: TRBV5-4
j_gene: TRBJ1-1
d_gene: -

CDR3aa: CASSGQGPETQYF
v_gene: TRBV7-2
j_gene: TRBJ2-5
d_gene: -

CDR3aa: CAISEGADTDTQYF
v_gene: TRBV10-3
j_gene: TRBJ2-3
d_gene: -

CDR3aa: CASSFPGQGRYEQYF
v_gene: TRBV27
j_gene: TRBJ2-7
d_gene: TRBD1

CDR3aa: CASRDRYRIGELFF
v_gene: TRBV6-5
j_gene: TRBJ2-2
d_gene: TRBD1

CDR3aa: CASSYGGEKLFF
v_gene: TRBV6-6
j_gene: TRBJ1-4
d_gene: -

CDR3aa: CASSPFSTSGGARHEQFF
v_gene: TRBV27
j_gene: TRBJ2-1
d_gene: TRBD2

CDR3aa: CASRKRSNTGELFF
v_gene: TRBV5-6
j_gene: TRBJ2-2
d_gene: -

CDR3aa: CASSLVVGHEQYF
v_gene: TRBV5-1
j_gene: TRBJ2-7
d_gene: -

CDR3aa: CASSAEQGASPLHF
v_gene: TRBV25-1
j_gene: TRBJ1-6
d_gene: TRBD1